This T cell receptor beta chain was recovered during a study of T-cell memory formation after mild COVID-19. Constant-segment primers and 5'RACE yielded cDNA libraries for TCR alpha and TCR beta, each carrying sample barcodes and UMIs. TCRdb fed the 5' RACE reads into MiXCR, producing one record per CDR3 protein. The sample holds 45,000 to 55,000 distinct CDR3 sequences, about 7.3% seen once. J gave up 2 bases and V 3 bases, and 2 bases lay outside the gene matches. CDR1 and CDR2 (germline): SGHNT, YYREEE (reference sequence). CDR3 length: 15 amino acids. The sequence was obtained from a man aged 18 to 30 who had mild COVID-19 (a few samples of this study predate the infection). Cell type and time point are not known. The chain joins TRBV5-4 to TRBJ1-5; 10 nucleotides line up with TRBD1. The sequencing input was PBMCs or a T cell subset sorted from them (not recorded which). CDR3 in amino acids: CASSSGTGGNQPQHF. The CDR3 coding sequence is TGTGCCAGCAGCTCCGGGACAGGGGGCAATCAGCCCCAGCATTTT.